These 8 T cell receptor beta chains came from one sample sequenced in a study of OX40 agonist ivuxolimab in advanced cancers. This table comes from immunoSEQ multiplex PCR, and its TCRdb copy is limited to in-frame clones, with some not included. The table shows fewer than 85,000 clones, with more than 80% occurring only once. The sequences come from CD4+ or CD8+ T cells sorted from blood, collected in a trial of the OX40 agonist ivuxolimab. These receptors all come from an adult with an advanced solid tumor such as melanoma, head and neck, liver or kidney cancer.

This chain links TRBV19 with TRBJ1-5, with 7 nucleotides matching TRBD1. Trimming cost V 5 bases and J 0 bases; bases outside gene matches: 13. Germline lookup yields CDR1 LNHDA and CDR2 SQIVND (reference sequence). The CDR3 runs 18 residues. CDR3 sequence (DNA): TGTGCCAGTAGTCCCGACAGGGTCAGGGAGTATAGCAATCAGCCCCAGCATTTT. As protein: CASSPDRVREYSNQPQHF.

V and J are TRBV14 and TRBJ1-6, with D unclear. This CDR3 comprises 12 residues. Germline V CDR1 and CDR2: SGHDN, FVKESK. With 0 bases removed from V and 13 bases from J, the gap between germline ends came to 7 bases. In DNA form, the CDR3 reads TGTGCCAGCAGCCAAGATAGGCGTCCCCTCCACTTT. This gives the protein CASSQDRRPLHF.

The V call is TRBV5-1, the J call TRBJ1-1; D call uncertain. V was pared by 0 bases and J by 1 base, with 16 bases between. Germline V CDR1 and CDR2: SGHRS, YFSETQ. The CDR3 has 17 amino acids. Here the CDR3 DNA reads TGCGCCAGCAGCTTGGCGGCACAGCCGGGGAGGAACACTGAAGCTTTCTTT. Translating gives CASSLAAQPGRNTEAFF.

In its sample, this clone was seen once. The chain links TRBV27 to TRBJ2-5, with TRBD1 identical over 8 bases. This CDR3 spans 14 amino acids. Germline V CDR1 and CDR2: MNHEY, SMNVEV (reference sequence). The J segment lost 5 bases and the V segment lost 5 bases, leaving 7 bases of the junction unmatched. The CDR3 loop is CASSPSDREETQYF. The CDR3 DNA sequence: TGTGCCAGCAGTCCTTCGGACAGGGAGGAGACCCAGTACTTC.

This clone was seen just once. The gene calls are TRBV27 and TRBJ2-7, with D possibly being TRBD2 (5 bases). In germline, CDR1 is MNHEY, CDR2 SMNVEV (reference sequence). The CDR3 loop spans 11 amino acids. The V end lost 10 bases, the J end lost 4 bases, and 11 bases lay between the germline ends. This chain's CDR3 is CATLSGYEQYF. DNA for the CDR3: TGTGCCACCCTTTCGGGATACGAGCAGTACTTC.

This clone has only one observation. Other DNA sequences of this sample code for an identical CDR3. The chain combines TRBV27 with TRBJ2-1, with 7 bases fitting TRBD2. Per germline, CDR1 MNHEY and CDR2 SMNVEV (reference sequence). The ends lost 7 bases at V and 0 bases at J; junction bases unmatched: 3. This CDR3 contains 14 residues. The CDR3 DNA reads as TGTGCCAGCAAGGCGGGAGTCTCCTACAATGAGCAGTTCTTC. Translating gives CASKAGVSYNEQFF.

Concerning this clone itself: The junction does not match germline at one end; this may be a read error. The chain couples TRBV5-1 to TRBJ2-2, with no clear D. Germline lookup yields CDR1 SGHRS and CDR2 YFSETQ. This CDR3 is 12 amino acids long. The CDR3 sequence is CASSLGPGELFF. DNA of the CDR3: TGCGCCAGCAGCTTGGGACCCGGTGAGCTGTTTTTT.

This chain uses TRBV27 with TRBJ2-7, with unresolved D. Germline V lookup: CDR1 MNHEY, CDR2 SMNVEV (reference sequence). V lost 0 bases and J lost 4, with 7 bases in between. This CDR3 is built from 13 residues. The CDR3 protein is CASSLSSRYEQYF. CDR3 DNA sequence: TGTGCCAGCAGTTTATCCTCCAGGTACGAGCAGTACTTC.